This TCR beta chain was captured by sequencing in a study of technical replicates of blood from four donors. The CDR3 spans 18 residues. Trimming at V came to 5 bases and at J to 1 base, leaving 13 bases not matched to a gene. Germline values: CDR1 SGHVS, CDR2 FNYEAQ. TCRdb's copy holds only in-frame clones and misses some; the assay was immunoSEQ multiplex PCR. This sample has about 75,000 clones; 90% to 95% occur once, and the top ten carry approximately 0.34%. The rearrangement uses TRBV7-6 and TRBJ2-7; 11 nucleotides line up with TRBD2. This receptor was taken from a human donor in good health. Some clones in this sample may be carry-over from other donors' samples. Specimen: T cells isolated from PBMCs. The CDR3 here is CASSPRAGLADQSYEQYF. CDR3 coding DNA: TGTGCCAGCAGCCCCCGAGCGGGACTAGCGGATCAGTCCTACGAGCAGTACTTC.